The 2 T cell receptor beta chains below come from one sample, sequenced in a study of Ad26.COV2.S vaccination and SARS-CoV-2 variants. Treatment given: about 20 received Ad26.COV2.S at low or high dose, single or two shots; several received placebo; per-sample allocation not given. The study sampled participants on day 63 after the first vaccine or placebo injection. TCRdb's table, derived via immunoSEQ multiplex PCR, lists solely in-frame clones and lacks some. The sample lists about 320,000 clones; roughly nine tenths were seen once. The starting material was peripheral blood, obtained in a trial of Ad26.COV2.S vaccine versus placebo. Receptor source: a person between 18 and 60 years old who received the Ad26.COV2.S COVID-19 vaccine or a placebo.

The chain links TRBV7-9 to TRBJ2-3; the D gene is possibly TRBD2 (7 bases). Trimming shortened V by 4 bases and J by 3 bases, and 17 bases separated the two germline ends. From germline, CDR1 is SEHNR and CDR2 FQNEAQ (reference sequence). The CDR3 has 16 amino acids. CDR3 DNA: TGTGCCAGCAGCTCCCGGGGGGCGACTGATACAGATACGCAGTATTTT. It encodes CASSSRGATDTDTQYF.

V usage is TRBV5-1 and J usage is TRBJ2-5; TRBD2 is a possible D gene (5 bases). V was pared by 2 bases and J by 3 bases, with 11 bases between. CDR1 and CDR2 (germline): SGHRS, YFSETQ. The length of the CDR3 is 14 residues. CDR3 protein: CASSLSDGKETQYF. CDR3 coding DNA: TGCGCCAGCAGCTTATCGGACGGGAAAGAGACCCAGTACTTC.